What follows are 27 T cell receptor beta chains derived from one specimen sequenced in a study of blood T cell repertoires in COVID-19. The data were produced by immunoSEQ multiplex PCR, yet TCRdb's version contains in-frame clones alone and is incomplete. Among tens of thousands of clones listed, around 89% were seen once. The specimen was peripheral blood. These receptors were taken from a man in his 70s with active or convalescent COVID-19.

The chain links TRBV6-6 to TRBJ1-6; 8 positions match TRBD1. The CDR3 spans 15 residues. Per germline, CDR1 MNHNY and CDR2 SVGAGI (reference sequence). With 4 bases clipped from V and 7 bases from J, the junction kept 6 bases outside the gene matches. The CDR3 reads CASSWGTGRNSPLHF. CDR3 in DNA: TGTGCCAGCAGTTGGGGGACAGGAAGGAATTCACCCCTCCACTTT.

The CDR3 sequence is CASSESGTGGNMGYTF. In nucleotides, the CDR3 is TGTGCCAGCAGTGAATCAGGGACAGGGGGCAACATGGGCTACACCTTC. This rearrangement joins TRBV25-1 to TRBJ1-2, with 12 bases lining up with TRBD1. CDR1 is MGHDK, CDR2 SYGVNS, per germline. J was trimmed by 8 bases and V by 1 base; bases with no gene match: 8. This CDR3 contains 16 residues.

The chain recombines TRBV18 with TRBJ1-4; 10 nucleotides agree with TRBD1. CDR1 and CDR2 from the germline V gene are KGHSH and LQKENI. The CDR3 spans 14 residues. V lost 3 bases and J lost 8; bases outside the gene matches: 3. The CDR3 here is CASSPGTGVEKLFF. Here the CDR3 DNA reads TGTGCCAGCTCACCGGGGACAGGGGTCGAAAAACTGTTTTTT.

Only one count was recorded for this clone. The chain carries TRBV30 and TRBJ1-5; TRBD1 might be the D (5 bases). CDR3 length: 15 residues. CDR1 is GTSNPN, CDR2 SVGIG, per germline (reference sequence). Trimming left V 3 bases short and J 7 bases short, with 19 bases between. The CDR3 is CAWSYGGVVPQPQHF. The CDR3 coding sequence is TGTGCCTGGAGCTATGGAGGGGTAGTTCCCCAGCCCCAGCATTTT.

The chain uses TRBV4-1 and TRBJ2-4; the match to TRBD2 covers 11 bases. This CDR3 has 19 amino acids. CDR1 and CDR2 from the germline V gene are MGHRA and YSYEKL. The V segment lost 4 bases and the J segment 0 bases; nucleotides outside the gene matches: 11. The CDR3 loop is CASSPSRLAGKLAKNIQYF. The CDR3 nucleotides are TGCGCCAGCAGCCCGAGCCGACTAGCGGGAAAACTAGCCAAAAACATTCAGTACTTC.

This sequence joins TRBV7-9 and TRBJ1-5; D ambiguous. Between the trimmed V and J ends, which lost 5 bases and 5 bases, there was a span of 13 bases. The CDR3 runs to 14 residues. Germline V CDR1 and CDR2: SEHNR, FQNEAQ (reference sequence). The CDR3 nucleotides read TGTGCCAGCAGCCCTGACGGGGTGGATCAGCCCCAGCATTTT. Amino acid sequence: CASSPDGVDQPQHF.

The rearrangement links TRBV18 to TRBJ2-7, with a tentative D call TRBD1 (5 bases). Per the germline V gene, CDR1 is KGHSH and CDR2 is LQKENI. Trimming shortened V by 1 base and J by 2 bases, and 9 bases separated the two germline ends. This CDR3 is 14 amino acids long. CDR3 protein: CASSPQTETYEQYF. Here the CDR3 DNA reads TGTGCCAGCTCACCACAGACAGAAACCTACGAGCAGTACTTC.

The chain joins TRBV7-9 to TRBJ1-5; D uncertain. From germline, CDR1 is SEHNR and CDR2 FQNEAQ (reference sequence). The CDR3 runs 14 residues. With 2 bases removed from V and 2 bases from J, the gap between germline ends came to 7 bases. Here the CDR3 reads CASSLSIGNQPQHF. The CDR3 nucleotides are TGTGCCAGCAGCTTAAGCATCGGCAATCAGCCCCAGCATTTT.

This clone was seen a single time. The chain uses TRBV11-1 and TRBJ2-7, with D unclear. CDR1 is SGHAT, CDR2 FQDESV, per germline (reference sequence). V was cut by 1 base and J by 4 bases, with 11 bases left in between. The CDR3 has 14 residues. CDR3 DNA: TGTGCCAGCAGCTTAGTGGCAGGCCTATACGAGCAGTACTTC. Translating gives CASSLVAGLYEQYF.

The chain links TRBV19 to TRBJ1-1; perhaps TRBD1 as D (6 bases). Germline CDR1 is LNHDA and CDR2 is SQIVND (reference sequence). This CDR3 is built from 16 residues. V shed 1 base and J shed 5 bases, with 17 bases lying between them. The CDR3 region has the DNA TGTGCCAGTAGTATAGCGGGGACGGGGGGCAGAACTGAAGCTTTCTTT. The encoded protein is CASSIAGTGGRTEAFF.

This chain connects TRBV29-1 to TRBJ2-7; D perhaps matches TRBD1 (5 bases). The length of the CDR3 is 12 residues. The V gene's germline CDR1 is SQVTM and CDR2 ANQGSEA. V was pared by 6 bases and J by 13 bases, with 22 bases between. The CDR3 sequence: CSVQVDSVLRYF. The CDR3 DNA reads as TGCAGCGTCCAAGTCGACAGCGTCCTAAGATACTTC.

J is TRBJ2-3 and V is TRBV5-8, with 8 bases identical to TRBD2. Germline lookup yields CDR1 SGHTS and CDR2 YDEGEE. The CDR3 covers 16 residues. The ends lost 4 bases at V and 0 bases at J; junction bases unmatched: 7. CDR3 in amino acids: CASSPYPSGSTDTQYF. CDR3 coding DNA: TGTGCCAGCAGCCCGTACCCTAGCGGGAGCACAGATACGCAGTATTTT.

The J gene is TRBJ2-1, the V gene TRBV7-9; possibly TRBD2 for D (6 bases). Trimming left V 1 base short and J 1 base short, with 11 bases between. The CDR3 spans 16 residues. Germline CDR1 SEHNR, CDR2 FQNEAQ (reference sequence). As DNA, the CDR3 is TGTGCCAGCAGCTTAGGGGCGGGAAGATCCTACAATGAGCAGTTCTTC. Translating gives CASSLGAGRSYNEQFF.

The chain links TRBV19 to TRBJ1-2; D may be TRBD1 (6 bases). This CDR3 contains 12 residues. V lost 4 bases and J 4 bases, leaving 7 bases between the germline ends. CDR1 LNHDA and CDR2 SQIVND come from the germline V gene (reference sequence). As DNA, the CDR3 is TGTGCCAGTAGTAACAGGGTCTATGGCTACACCTTC. It encodes CASSNRVYGYTF.

The chain joins TRBV6-5 to TRBJ2-5, with D maybe TRBD1 (6 bases). The germline V gene encodes CDR1 MNHEY and CDR2 SVGAGI. The ends were cut back, 2 bases at V and 5 bases at J, with 9 bases in the middle. The CDR3 runs to 13 residues. CDR3 in DNA: TGTGCCAGCAGTTACCCAGGGGCGGAGACCCAGTACTTC. Residues: CASSYPGAETQYF.

The chain uses TRBV5-1 and TRBJ2-1; 11 bases are a match to TRBD2. Germline CDR1 and CDR2: SGHRS and YFSETQ. The CDR3 has 16 amino acids. Trimming cost V 4 bases and J 2 bases; bases outside gene matches: 5. This CDR3 is CASSPELAGAYNEQFF. Here the CDR3 DNA reads TGCGCCAGCAGCCCGGAACTAGCGGGGGCCTACAATGAGCAGTTCTTC.

The DNA for the CDR3 is TGTGCCAGCAGCCAACTGCAGGGGGCCTACACGAACACCGGGGAGCTGTTTTTT. Translating gives CASSQLQGAYTNTGELFF. The V gene is TRBV7-2, the J gene TRBJ2-2; 8 nucleotides agree with TRBD1. CDR1 is SGHTA and CDR2 is FQGNSA in the germline V gene. With 5 bases clipped from V and 0 bases from J, the junction kept 11 bases outside the gene matches. The CDR3 loop spans 18 amino acids.

The chain joins TRBV29-1 to TRBJ1-2; weak D call: TRBD1 (6 bases). Looked up from germline, CDR1 is SQVTM and CDR2 is ANQGSEA. This CDR3 has 12 residues. V dropped 5 bases and J dropped 6 bases, with 13 bases sitting between them. The CDR3 DNA is TGCAGCGTTTCCACAGGGCTCGATGGCTACACCTTC. Translating it yields CSVSTGLDGYTF.

J is TRBJ2-7 and V is TRBV12-3 or TRBV12-4, with D maybe TRBD1 (5 bases). The germline V and J ends were trimmed by 3 bases and 3 bases, with 9 bases remaining between them. This CDR3 comprises 13 residues. The CDR3 nucleotides are TGTGCCAGCAGTTTTGGACACCTCTACGAGCAGTACTTC. Translated: CASSFGHLYEQYF.

This chain joins TRBV24-1 and TRBJ2-3; a weak D match, TRBD1 (6 bases). There are 13 residues in the CDR3. V lost 7 bases to trimming and J lost 9 bases, with 16 bases between them. Germline CDR1 is KGHDR and CDR2 is SFDVKD. The CDR3 reads CATSQQGPGTQYF. The CDR3 DNA follows: TGTGCCACCAGCCAACAGGGACCGGGCACGCAGTATTTT.

V and J are TRBV3-1 (or the pseudogene TRBV3-2) and TRBJ2-4; D unresolved. The germline V and J ends were trimmed by 4 bases and 0 bases, with 4 bases remaining between them. CDR1 and CDR2 from the germline V gene are LGHDT and YNNKEL (reference sequence). The CDR3 loop spans 13 amino acids. CDR3 amino acids: CASSPGAKNIQYF. CDR3 sequence (DNA): TGTGCCAGCAGCCCGGGAGCCAAAAACATTCAGTACTTC.

In this sample, this clone turned up once. This chain uses TRBV9 with TRBJ2-1; 9 nucleotides align to TRBD1. Germline lookup yields CDR1 SGDLS and CDR2 YYNGEE. This CDR3 region has 14 residues. The V and J ends lost 7 bases and 2 bases, in that order; junction bases with no gene match: 4. This chain's CDR3 is CASARDRAYNEQFF. The CDR3 DNA is TGTGCCAGCGCCCGGGACAGGGCCTACAATGAGCAGTTCTTC.

The V and J genes are TRBV18 and TRBJ2-7; 7 nucleotides match TRBD1. The CDR3 contains 13 residues. Germline trimming cut 4 bases from V and 3 bases from J; bases unmatched to any gene: 3. In germline, CDR1 is KGHSH, CDR2 LQKENI. The CDR3 loop is CASSLGQNYEQYF. The CDR3 DNA follows: TGTGCCAGCTCACTGGGACAGAACTACGAGCAGTACTTC.

Points on this clone: Compared with germline, one end of the junction differs, possibly owing to a read error. Written as DNA, the CDR3 is TGTGCTAGCAGCTTGACTAGCGTAATGACAGATACGCAGTATTTT. Translated: CASSLTSVMTDTQYF. The chain has TRBV7-7 and TRBJ2-3; 8 nucleotides match TRBD2. The CDR3 has 15 amino acids. Per the germline V gene, CDR1 is SSHAT and CDR2 is FNYEAQ (reference sequence).

J is TRBJ1-1 and V is TRBV5-4; 7 nucleotides agree with TRBD1. Germline CDR1 and CDR2: SGHNT and YYREEE (reference sequence). The CDR3 is 17 amino acids. V was clipped by 4 bases and J by 0 bases; unmatched bases: 12. CDR3 DNA: TGTGCCAGCAGCCCAGCTGCTTGGGACAGTCTGAACACTGAAGCTTTCTTT. It codes for CASSPAAWDSLNTEAFF. The whole variable domain, remainder taken from reference TRBV5-4 and TRBJ1-1, is ETGVTQSPTHLIKTRGQQVTLRCSSQSGHNTVSWYQQALGQGPQFIFQYYREEENGRGNFPPRFSGLQFPNYSSELNVNALELDDSALYLCASSPAAWDSLNTEAFFGQGTRLTVV.

The chain employs TRBV6-2 or TRBV6-3 and TRBJ2-7, with a possible D match to TRBD2 (7 bases). The CDR3 sequence is 14 residues long. Between the trimmed V and J ends, which lost 5 bases and 3 bases, there was a span of 14 bases. Germline V gene data show CDR1 as MNHEY and CDR2 as SVGEGT. The CDR3 here is CASSGPGGGYEQYF. CDR3 DNA sequence: TGTGCCAGCAGTGGGCCGGGGGGCGGCTACGAGCAGTACTTC.

This CDR3 reads CASSHGLAAYEQYF. The CDR3 bases are TGCGCCAGCAGCCACGGACTAGCGGCCTACGAGCAGTACTTC. This rearrangement joins TRBV5-1 to TRBJ2-7, with TRBD2 matching over 10 bases. This CDR3 is 14 amino acids long. Germline CDR1 is SGHRS and CDR2 is YFSETQ. V shed 4 bases and J 2 bases; nucleotides not matched to a gene: 3.